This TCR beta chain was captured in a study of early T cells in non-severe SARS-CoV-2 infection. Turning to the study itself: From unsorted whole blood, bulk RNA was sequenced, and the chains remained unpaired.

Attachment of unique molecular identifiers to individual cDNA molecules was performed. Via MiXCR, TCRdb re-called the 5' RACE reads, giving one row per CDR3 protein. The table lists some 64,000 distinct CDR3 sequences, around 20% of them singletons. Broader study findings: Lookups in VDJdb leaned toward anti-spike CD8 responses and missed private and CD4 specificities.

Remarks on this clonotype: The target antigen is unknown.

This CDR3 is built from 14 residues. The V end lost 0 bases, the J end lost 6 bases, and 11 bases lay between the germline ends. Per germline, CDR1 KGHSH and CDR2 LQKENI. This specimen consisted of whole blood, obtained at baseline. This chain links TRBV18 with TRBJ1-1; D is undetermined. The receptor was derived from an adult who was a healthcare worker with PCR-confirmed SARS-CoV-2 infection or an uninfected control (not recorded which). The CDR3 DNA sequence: TGTGCCAGCTCACCACCGACCCGTGGCCCTGAAGCTTTCTTT. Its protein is CASSPPTRGPEAFF.